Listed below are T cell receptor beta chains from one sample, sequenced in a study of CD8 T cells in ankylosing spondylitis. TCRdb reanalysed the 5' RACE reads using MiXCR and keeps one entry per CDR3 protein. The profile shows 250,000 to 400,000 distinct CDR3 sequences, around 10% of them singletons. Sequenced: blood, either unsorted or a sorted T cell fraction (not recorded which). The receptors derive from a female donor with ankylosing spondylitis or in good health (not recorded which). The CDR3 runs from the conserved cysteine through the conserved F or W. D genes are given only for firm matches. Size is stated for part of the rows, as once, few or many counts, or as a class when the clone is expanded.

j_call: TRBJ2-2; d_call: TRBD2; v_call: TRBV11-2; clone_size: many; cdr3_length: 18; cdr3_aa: CASSFRLSGGADTGELFF; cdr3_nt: TGTGCCAGCAGCTTCCGACTTAGCGGGGGGGCCGATACCGGGGAGCTGTTTTTT
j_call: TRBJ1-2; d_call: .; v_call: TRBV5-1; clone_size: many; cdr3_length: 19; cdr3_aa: CASSLSLGGQSPLGYGYTF; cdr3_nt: TGCGCCAGCAGCTTGTCTTTGGGGGGACAATCCCCTCTAGGCTATGGCTACACCTTC
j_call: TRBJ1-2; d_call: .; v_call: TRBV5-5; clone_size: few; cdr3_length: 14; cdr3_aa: CASSFWDGNYGYTF; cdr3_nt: TGTGCCAGCAGCTTCTGGGACGGCAACTATGGCTACACCTTC
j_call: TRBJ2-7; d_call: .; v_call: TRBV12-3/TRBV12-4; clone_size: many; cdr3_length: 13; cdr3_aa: CASHFGRGAEQYF; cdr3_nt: TGTGCCAGCCACTTCGGTCGGGGCGCCGAGCAGTACTTC
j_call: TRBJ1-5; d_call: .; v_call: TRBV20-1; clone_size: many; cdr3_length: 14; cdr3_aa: CSAAGTDSNQPQHF; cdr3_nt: TGCAGTGCGGCCGGCACAGATAGCAATCAGCCCCAGCATTTT
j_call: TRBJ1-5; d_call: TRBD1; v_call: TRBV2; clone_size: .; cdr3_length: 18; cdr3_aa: CACSSRDRGWDSNQPQHF; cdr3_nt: TGTGCCTGCAGTTCCCGGGACAGGGGGTGGGATAGCAATCAGCCCCAGCATTTT
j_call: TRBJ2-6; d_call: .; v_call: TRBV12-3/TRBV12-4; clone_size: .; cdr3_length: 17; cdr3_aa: CASSLAGLRSGANVLTF; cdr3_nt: TGTGCCAGCAGTTTGGCAGGGTTGAGGTCTGGGGCCAACGTCCTGACTTTC
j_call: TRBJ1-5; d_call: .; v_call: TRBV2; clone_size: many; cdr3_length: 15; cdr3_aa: CASSDSTPSYQPQHF; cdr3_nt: TGTGCCAGCAGTGATAGTACCCCGAGCTATCAGCCCCAGCATTTT
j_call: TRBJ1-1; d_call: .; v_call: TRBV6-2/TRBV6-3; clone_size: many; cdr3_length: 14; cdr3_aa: CASRRSTGGTEAFF; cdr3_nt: TGTGCCAGCAGACGGTCAACGGGTGGCACTGAAGCTTTCTTT
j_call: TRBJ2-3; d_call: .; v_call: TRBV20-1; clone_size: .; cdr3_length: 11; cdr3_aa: CSARAAQPQYF; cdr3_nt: TGCAGTGCTAGGGCAGCTCAGCCCCAGTATTTT
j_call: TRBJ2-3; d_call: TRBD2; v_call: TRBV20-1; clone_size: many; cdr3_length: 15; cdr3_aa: CSAGGLAGDIDTQYF; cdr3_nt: TGCAGTGCTGGGGGACTAGCGGGGGATATAGATACGCAGTATTTT
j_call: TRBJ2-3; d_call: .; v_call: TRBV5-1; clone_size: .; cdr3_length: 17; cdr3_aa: CASSLVGKPSLTDTQYF; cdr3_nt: TGCGCCAGCAGCTTGGTGGGGAAACCTTCCCTCACAGATACGCAGTATTTT
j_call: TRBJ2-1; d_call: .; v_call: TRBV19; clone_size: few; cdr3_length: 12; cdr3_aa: CANNPTKYEQFF; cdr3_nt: TGTGCCAACAACCCTACTAAATATGAGCAGTTCTTC
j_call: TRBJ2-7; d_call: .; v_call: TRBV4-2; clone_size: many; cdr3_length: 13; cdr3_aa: CASSPTDGYEQYF; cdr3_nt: TGTGCCAGCAGCCCCACTGACGGCTACGAGCAGTACTTC
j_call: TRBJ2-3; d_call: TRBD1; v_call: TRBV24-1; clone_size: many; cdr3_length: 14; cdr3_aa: CATGQGANADTQYF; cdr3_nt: TGTGCCACCGGACAGGGGGCGAATGCAGATACGCAGTATTTT
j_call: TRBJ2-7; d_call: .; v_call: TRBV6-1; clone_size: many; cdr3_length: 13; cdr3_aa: CASSTDKAYEQYF; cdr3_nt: TGTGCCAGCAGTACGGACAAAGCCTACGAGCAGTACTTC
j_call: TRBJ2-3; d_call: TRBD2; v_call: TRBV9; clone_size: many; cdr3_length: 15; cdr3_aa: CASSPPGLAVYTQYF; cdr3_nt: TGTGCCAGCAGCCCTCCGGGACTAGCGGTATATACGCAGTATTTT
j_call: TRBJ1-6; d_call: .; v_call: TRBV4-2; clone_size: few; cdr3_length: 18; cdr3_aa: CASSPDIGQTAYNSPLHF; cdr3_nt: TGTGCCAGCAGCCCAGACATCGGGCAAACGGCCTATAATTCACCCCTCCACTTT
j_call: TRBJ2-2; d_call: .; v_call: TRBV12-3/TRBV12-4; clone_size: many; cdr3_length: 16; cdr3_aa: CASSSLTGAGTGELFF; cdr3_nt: TGTGCCAGCAGTTCTTTAACAGGGGCGGGGACCGGGGAGCTGTTTTTT